Listed below are T cell receptor beta chains from one sample, sequenced in a study of blood T cell repertoires in COVID-19. Generated by immunoSEQ multiplex PCR, the TCRdb table keeps only in-frame clones and is missing some. Of about 88,000 clones in the sample, about nine tenths are singletons; the top ten hold more than 14%. The sequenced material came from peripheral blood. These receptors all stem from a male donor with acute or convalescent COVID-19. The CDR3 runs from the conserved cysteine through the conserved F or W. D genes are given only for firm matches. Expanded clones are given a class, and other clones once, few, many or no size at all.

V	D	length	J	size	CDR3	DNA
TRBV30	.	14	TRBJ1-3	.	CAWSPGLSGNTIYF	TGTGCCTGGAGTCCGGGTTTGTCTGGAAACACCATATATTTT
TRBV6-5	.	13	TRBJ1-1	.	CASSLTGNTEAFF	TGTGCCAGCAGTTTAACAGGGAACACTGAAGCTTTCTTT
TRBV24-1	TRBD2	16	TRBJ2-1	.	CATSAWGTNREDEQFF	TGTGCCACCAGTGCTTGGGGAACTAATCGGGAGGATGAGCAGTTCTTC
TRBV28	.	16	TRBJ1-5	.	CASIPGDGAFNQPQHF	TGTGCCAGCATCCCCGGTGACGGAGCGTTCAATCAGCCCCAGCATTTT
TRBV7-8	.	13	TRBJ1-1	.	CASSLIMNTEAFF	TGTGCCAGCAGCTTAATTATGAACACTGAAGCTTTCTTT
TRBV28	TRBD1	15	TRBJ2-7	.	CASTGPGTGSDEQYF	TGTGCCAGCACTGGACCCGGGACAGGCAGCGACGAGCAGTACTTC
TRBV5-1	TRBD1	15	TRBJ1-2	.	CASSIRGQTNYGYTF	TGCGCCAGCAGCATTAGGGGGCAGACTAACTATGGCTACACCTTC
TRBV19	TRBD1	14	TRBJ1-4	.	CASNRQGSSEKLFF	TGTGCCAGTAACAGACAGGGCTCGAGTGAAAAACTGTTTTTT
TRBV24-1	.	12	TRBJ1-2	.	CATMDNNYGYTF	TGTGCCACCATGGACAATAACTATGGCTACACCTTC
TRBV2	.	13	TRBJ2-5	.	CASSEEREETQYF	TGTGCCAGCAGTGAGGAGAGGGAGGAGACCCAGTACTTC
TRBV27	.	15	TRBJ1-5	.	CASSLSGRSNQPQHF	TGTGCCAGCAGTTTATCGGGGCGTAGCAATCAGCCCCAGCATTTT
TRBV11-2	TRBD1	13	TRBJ2-2	.	CASSLTGEGELFF	TGTGCCAGCAGCTTAACAGGGGAGGGGGAGCTGTTTTTT
TRBV3-1/TRBV3-2	TRBD1	14	TRBJ1-1	.	CASSQRTGVTEAFF	TGTGCCAGCAGCCAGAGGACAGGGGTCACTGAAGCTTTCTTT
TRBV5-1	.	13	TRBJ1-1	.	CASSATENTEAFF	TGCGCCAGCAGCGCGACAGAGAACACTGAAGCTTTCTTT
TRBV2	TRBD2	12	TRBJ2-1	few	CATGTSVHEQFF	TGTGCCACCGGGACTAGCGTACATGAGCAGTTCTTC
TRBV3-1/TRBV3-2	TRBD2	18	TRBJ2-2	.	CASSQRRLAGTNTGELFF	TGTGCCAGCAGCCAACGTAGACTAGCGGGGACCAACACCGGGGAGCTGTTTTTT
TRBV11-2	TRBD2	15	TRBJ2-7	.	CASSLIAGGQYEQYF	TGTGCCAGCAGCTTAATAGCGGGGGGGCAGTACGAGCAGTACTTC
TRBV6-5	TRBD1	16	TRBJ1-1	.	CASSSLWTGTNTEAFF	TGTGCCAGCAGTTCACTATGGACAGGGACGAACACTGAAGCTTTCTTT
TRBV5-1	TRBD2	16	TRBJ2-1	.	CASSLVGLAGYNEQFF	TGCGCCAGCAGCTTGGTGGGACTAGCGGGGTACAATGAGCAGTTCTTC
TRBV18	.	14	TRBJ1-1	.	CASSRNGRDTEAFF	TGTGCCAGCTCACGAAACGGGAGGGACACTGAAGCTTTCTTT
TRBV6-5	TRBD1	14	TRBJ2-1	.	CASSSRDRGNEQFF	TGTGCCAGCAGTTCCCGGGACAGGGGCAATGAGCAGTTCTTC
TRBV9	TRBD1	16	TRBJ2-5	.	CASSKGQGEGQETQYF	TGTGCCAGCAGCAAAGGACAGGGAGAGGGCCAAGAGACCCAGTACTTC
TRBV5-6	TRBD1	17	TRBJ1-5	.	CASSLGQGAGSNQPQHF	TGTGCCAGCAGCTTGGGACAGGGGGCAGGTAGCAATCAGCCCCAGCATTTT
TRBV18	.	16	TRBJ2-6	.	CASSPLPFSGANVLTF	TGTGCCAGCTCTCCCCTCCCCTTTTCTGGGGCCAACGTCCTGACTTTC
TRBV19	TRBD1	14	TRBJ2-5	.	CASKRTGPEETQYF	TGTGCCAGTAAGAGGACAGGACCCGAAGAGACCCAGTACTTC
TRBV7-2	TRBD1	15	TRBJ2-7	.	CASSYDRGALYEQYF	TGTGCCAGCAGTTATGACAGGGGCGCCTTATACGAGCAGTACTTC
TRBV29-1	TRBD1	12	TRBJ1-1	.	CSADRAVTEAFF	TGCAGCGCTGACAGGGCAGTCACTGAAGCTTTCTTT